This T cell receptor beta chain was found in a study of radiotherapy plus CTLA-4 blockade in lung cancer. As for the study in general: The study recorded objective responses in around a sixth of patients and disease control in around 31%.

Germline V gene sequence: CDR1 LNHNV, CDR2 YYDKDF (reference sequence). The CDR3 spans 13 residues. V lost 1 base to trimming and J lost 4 bases, with 7 bases between them. With regard to this clone: No antigen is known for it.

Enrolled patients, whose metastatic non-small-cell lung cancer was chemo-refractory, received focal radiation plus CTLA-4 blockade with ipilimumab. TCRdb keeps only in-frame clones here, not all; method: immunoSEQ multiplex PCR. The sample consists of about 45,000 clones, over 55% of them appearing once. Overall study results and limits: In blood, tumor-derived TCR clones expanded after radiotherapy plus ipilimumab. Early shifts in blood T cell clones, with interferon-beta, reportedly predicted response best.

The V and J genes are TRBV15 and TRBJ2-5; no clear D gene. The origin of this receptor is a human donor with non-small cell lung cancer who had a partial response to radiotherapy plus ipilimumab. This specimen consisted of peripheral blood, obtained from a patient treated with radiotherapy plus ipilimumab. In DNA, the CDR3 is TGTGCCACCAGCAGAGCGGTGTTAGAGACCCAGTACTTC. It codes for CATSRAVLETQYF.